Each of the 25 T cell receptor beta chains below was sequenced from the same sample in a study of patients and donors after allogeneic stem cell transplantation. TCRdb recomputed calls from the RT-PCR reads with MiXCR, one row per CDR3 protein. Of tens of thousands of distinct CDR3 sequences detected, around 49% appear once; the ten largest clones hold about 64%. Sequencing was performed on blood, either unsorted or a sorted T cell fraction (not recorded which). These receptors were obtained from a human donor who was either an allogeneic HSCT recipient or a stem cell or donor lymphocyte infusion donor (not recorded which). It is not recorded whose cells these are; they may come from a transplant donor.

CDR3 region: CASRGTNFYNEQFF. The DNA for the CDR3 is TGCGCCAGCAGAGGGACTAACTTCTACAATGAGCAGTTCTTC. The chain couples TRBV5-1 to TRBJ2-1, with 7 bases lining up with TRBD2. The CDR3 loop spans 14 amino acids. CDR1 and CDR2 (germline): SGHRS, YFSETQ. V was clipped by 5 bases and J by 3 bases; unmatched bases: 5.

The V call is TRBV4-3, the J call TRBJ2-7; 10 bases fit TRBD2. V was pared by 6 bases and J by 4 bases, with 6 bases of the junction left unmatched. CDR1 is LGHNA, CDR2 YSLEER, per germline. The length of the CDR3 is 14 residues. CDR3 sequence: CASSPSGSPYEQYF. DNA for the CDR3: TGCGCCAGCAGTCCTAGCGGGAGCCCTTACGAGCAGTACTTC.

The V call is TRBV7-9, the J call TRBJ1-6; D gene ambiguous. The CDR3 covers 16 residues. The V gene's germline CDR1 is SEHNR and CDR2 FQNEAQ (reference sequence). The V end lost 0 bases, the J end lost 10 bases, and 16 bases lay between the germline ends. The CDR3 is CASSLATERLRSPLHF. The CDR3 nucleotides are TGTGCCAGCAGCTTAGCCACGGAGAGGCTACGGTCACCCCTCCACTTT.

The chain carries TRBV28 and TRBJ1-3; D is undetermined. CDR1 MDHEN and CDR2 SYDVKM come from the germline V gene. V lost 6 bases, J lost 0 bases, and 12 bases lay in between. The CDR3 spans 15 residues. CDR3 loop: CASRRRANSGNTIYF. The CDR3 DNA reads as TGTGCCAGCAGGCGGAGGGCGAACTCTGGAAACACCATATATTTT.

This chain connects TRBV5-1 to TRBJ1-2; 8 positions agree with TRBD1. The CDR3 totals 11 residues. Looked up from germline, CDR1 is SGHRS and CDR2 is YFSETQ. V was clipped by 6 bases and J by 10 bases; unmatched bases: 5. The CDR3 bases are TGCGCCAGCAAACAGGGGGGAGACTACACCTTC. Translated: CASKQGGDYTF.

This chain joins TRBV4-3 and TRBJ1-4, with D perhaps matching TRBD1 (6 bases). CDR3 length equals 16 residues. V dropped 3 bases and J dropped 8 bases, with 19 bases sitting between them. Per germline, CDR1 LGHNA and CDR2 YSLEER. The CDR3 region is CASSHQRGGGGEKLFF. As DNA, the CDR3 is TGCGCCAGCAGCCACCAAAGAGGAGGGGGAGGAGAAAAACTGTTTTTT.

This clonotype occurred many times. This chain links TRBV28 with TRBJ1-2; D is unclear. CDR1 and CDR2 from the germline V gene are MDHEN and SYDVKM. Trimming removed 6 bases at V and 0 bases at J, with 14 bases between. The CDR3 runs 15 residues. The CDR3 reads CASSSRTRPNYGYTF. The CDR3 DNA follows: TGTGCCAGCAGCTCACGGACGAGACCTAACTATGGCTACACCTTC.

This clonotype has only one observation. V usage is TRBV4-3 and J usage is TRBJ2-2; 10 bases are a match to TRBD1. V gave up 0 bases and J gave up 6 bases; unmatched junction bases: 4. There are 16 residues in the CDR3. Germline loops: CDR1 LGHNA, CDR2 YSLEER. CDR3 DNA sequence: TGCGCCAGCAGCCAAGATCGGGACAGGGGTGCCGGGGAGCTGTTTTTT. This encodes CASSQDRDRGAGELFF.

The CDR3 protein is CASSYPRGIRYGYTF. The CDR3 DNA follows: TGTGCCAGCAGTTACCCCCGAGGGATCCGGTATGGCTACACCTTC. The chain uses TRBV6-2 or TRBV6-3 and TRBJ1-2; D remains ambiguous. V was trimmed by 2 bases and J by 5 bases, leaving 15 bases between them. The length of the CDR3 is 15 residues. Germline-derived CDR1 and CDR2 are MNHEY and SVGEGT.

This clonotype was observed a few times. The rearrangement uses TRBV16 and TRBJ1-4; D not resolved. Germline CDR1 and CDR2: KGHSY and FQNENV. The V gene lost 2 bases and the J gene lost 8 bases, with 3 bases spanning the gap. The CDR3 has 11 residues. For the CDR3, the DNA is TGTGCCAGCAGCCAACGGGAAAAACTGTTTTTT. Translating it yields CASSQREKLFF.

This clonotype has a single count. CDR3 sequence (DNA): TGTGCCAGCAGGTCGGGAATAACGGCGTATGGCTACACCTTC. It is translated as CASRSGITAYGYTF. J is TRBJ1-2 and V is TRBV28, with D unclear. CDR3 length: 14 amino acids. The ends were cut back, 6 bases at V and 5 bases at J, with 16 bases in the middle. Germline V CDR1 and CDR2: MDHEN, SYDVKM.

This chain uses TRBV20-1 with TRBJ1-4; possibly TRBD1 for D (5 bases). V was pared by 0 bases and J by 3 bases, with 11 bases between. Per the germline V gene, CDR1 is DFQATT and CDR2 is SNEGSKA (reference sequence). The CDR3 length is 15 residues. The CDR3 DNA reads as TGCAGTGCTAGAGATGGGGCAGCCTCTAATGAAAAACTGTTTTTT. Translation gives CSARDGAASNEKLFF.

This chain joins TRBV5-1 and TRBJ1-3; D not certain. Per germline, CDR1 SGHRS and CDR2 YFSETQ. CDR3 size: 16 residues. The V and J ends lost 3 bases and 2 bases respectively, with 15 bases between them. The CDR3 sequence: CASSSTPLETGNTIYF. CDR3 in DNA: TGCGCCAGCAGCTCCACTCCTCTCGAGACTGGAAACACCATATATTTT.

The chain uses TRBV5-1 and TRBJ2-1; weak D call: TRBD2 (6 bases). Germline loops: CDR1 SGHRS, CDR2 YFSETQ. The V gene lost 7 bases and the J gene lost 4 bases, with 15 bases spanning the gap. The CDR3 length is 14 residues. CDR3 bases: TGCGCCAGCTCGAAACGGGAGATGTACAATGAGCAGTTCTTC. Translated, it gives CASSKREMYNEQFF.

The chain links TRBV12-3 or TRBV12-4 to TRBJ1-1; D unclear. V lost 5 bases, J lost 0 bases, and 7 bases lay in between. The CDR3 totals 13 residues. The CDR3 nucleotides read TGTGCCAGCAGTCGGGTTGTGAACACTGAAGCTTTCTTT. Protein sequence: CASSRVVNTEAFF.

This rearrangement joins TRBV7-2 to TRBJ2-3; D may be TRBD1 or TRBD2 (5 bases each). The V end lost 1 base, the J end lost 4 bases, and 18 bases lay between the germline ends. Germline CDR1 and CDR2: SGHTA and FQGNSA. CDR3 length equals 17 residues. CDR3 protein: CASSLVGTLKRPDTQYF. In DNA form, the CDR3 reads TGTGCCAGCAGCTTAGTTGGGACCCTAAAACGGCCAGATACGCAGTATTTT.

The chain has TRBV6-5 and TRBJ1-6; no definite D call. The V end was cut by 10 bases, the J end by 9 bases, with 13 bases between. CDR3 length: 12 amino acids. Germline CDR1 and CDR2: MNHEY and SVGAGI. The CDR3 is CATCELGSPLHF. CDR3 nucleotides: TGTGCCACCTGCGAGTTAGGTTCACCCCTCCACTTT.

Only a few counts were recorded for this clonotype. The chain's CDR3 is CASSPPGFSGNTIYF. Written as DNA, the CDR3 is TGTGCCAGCAGCCCACCCGGCTTCTCTGGAAACACCATATATTTT. V gene TRBV12-3 or TRBV12-4 combines with J gene TRBJ1-3; D not certain. The CDR3 has 15 residues. V was clipped by 6 bases and J by 0 bases, with 12 bases between them.

The chain has TRBV5-1 and TRBJ2-1; a weak D match, TRBD2 (6 bases). V dropped 4 bases and J dropped 4 bases, with 18 bases sitting between them. CDR3 length equals 16 residues. Germline-derived CDR1 and CDR2 are SGHRS and YFSETQ. The CDR3 here is CASSPSGPGEYNEQFF. CDR3 sequence (DNA): TGCGCCAGCAGCCCATCTGGCCCGGGAGAGTACAATGAGCAGTTCTTC.

This chain uses TRBV12-3 or TRBV12-4 with TRBJ1-2; no reliable D call. CDR3 length: 14 residues. V was clipped by 3 bases and J by 5 bases, with 13 bases between them. This CDR3 is CASSFLPGYYGYTF. For the CDR3, the DNA is TGTGCCAGCAGTTTTTTGCCCGGGTATTATGGCTACACCTTC.

Only a few counts were recorded for this clonotype. The chain is built from TRBV29-1 and TRBJ1-2; no clear D gene. V was clipped by 4 bases and J by 1 base, with 10 bases between them. Germline V gene sequence: CDR1 SQVTM, CDR2 ANQGSEA. The CDR3 is 13 residues long. In DNA, the CDR3 is TGCAGCGTTGGGATCACACTTAACTATGGCTACACCTTC. Its translation is CSVGITLNYGYTF.

The genes are TRBV7-9 and TRBJ1-2; tentative D call: TRBD1 (6 bases). The CDR3 totals 12 residues. CDR1 and CDR2 (germline): SEHNR, FQNEAQ (reference sequence). V dropped 7 bases and J dropped 7 bases, with 13 bases sitting between them. The CDR3 protein is CASNTGYSGYTF. Written as DNA, the CDR3 is TGTGCCAGCAACACAGGGTATTCTGGCTACACCTTC.

CDR3 protein: CAIRTGVDYTF. As DNA, the CDR3 is TGTGCCATCAGGACAGGGGTTGACTACACCTTC. The chain couples TRBV10-3 to TRBJ1-2; 8 nucleotides agree with TRBD1. The CDR3 runs 11 residues. J was trimmed by 10 bases and V by 6 bases; bases with no gene match: 4. Germline V gene sequence: CDR1 ENHRY, CDR2 SYGVKD.

The chain uses TRBV28 and TRBJ1-5, with D uncertain. V was clipped by 8 bases and J by 4 bases, with 12 bases between them. Germline V gene lookup returns CDR1 MDHEN and CDR2 SYDVKM. This CDR3 has 13 amino acids. CDR3: CASRVRRNQPQHF. CDR3 DNA sequence: TGTGCCAGCCGGGTGCGCCGGAATCAGCCCCAGCATTTT. Looking up the rest from reference TRBV28 and TRBJ1-5 gives the full variable domain: DVKVTQSSRYLVKRTGEKVFLECVQDMDHENMFWYRQDPGLGLRLIYFSYDVKMKEKGDIPEGYSVSREKKERFSLILESASTNQTSMYLCASRVRRNQPQHFGDGTRLSIL.

The sample holds a few counts of this clonotype. The chain joins TRBV20-1 to TRBJ1-2; D not certain. CDR1 is DFQATT, CDR2 SNEGSKA, per germline (reference sequence). V gave up 4 bases and J gave up 2 bases, with 11 bases separating them. This CDR3 comprises 13 residues. The CDR3 nucleotides read TGCAGTGCTAACGGGCCGGGCAACTATGGCTACACCTTC. It specifies CSANGPGNYGYTF.